The 8 T cell receptor beta chains below all came from one sample that was sequenced in a study of cytomegalovirus exposure and HLA in healthy donors. PCR amplification relied on 60 Vbeta primers (plus 13 Jbeta primers). Clones were read by immunoSEQ multiplex PCR, and TCRdb kept only the in-frame ones, dropping some. The sample includes about 190,000 clones, 70% to 80% of them seen just once. The sequenced sample was PBMCs. The receptors were gathered from a woman between 25 and 40 years old in good health and CMV-seropositive.

The chain combines TRBV27 with TRBJ1-5, with D perhaps matching TRBD1 (5 bases). This CDR3 comprises 17 residues. Trimming shortened V by 6 bases and J by 0 bases, and 18 bases separated the two germline ends. CDR1 MNHEY and CDR2 SMNVEV come from the germline V gene (reference sequence). As DNA, the CDR3 is TGTGCCAGCAGCAAAACCTCGCGGAGGGGTAGCAATCAGCCCCAGCATTTT. Its translation: CASSKTSRRGSNQPQHF.

Remarks on this clone: Relative to the germline gene, one junction end is altered; a read error may explain this. J is TRBJ2-2 and V is TRBV7-9; perhaps D is TRBD1 or TRBD2 (5 bases each). Germline V lookup: CDR1 SEHNR, CDR2 FQNEAQ (reference sequence). The CDR3 is made up of 15 amino acids. The CDR3 sequence: CSSSLAGRITGELFF. The CDR3 DNA follows: TGTTCCAGCAGCTTAGCAGGGAGAATAACCGGGGAGCTGTTTTTT.

The chain has TRBV7-3 and TRBJ2-1; unclear D gene. This CDR3 is 12 amino acids long. Per germline, CDR1 SGHTA and CDR2 FQGTGA. With 5 bases removed from V and 9 bases from J, the gap between germline ends came to 11 bases. The CDR3 region is CASSPLGSEQFF. CDR3 in DNA: TGTGCCAGCAGCCCTCTCGGTAGTGAGCAGTTCTTC.

This chain links TRBV9 with TRBJ2-7; D gene ambiguous. Germline-derived CDR1 and CDR2 are SGDLS and YYNGEE. The CDR3 is 14 amino acids. Trimming removed 0 bases from V and 7 bases from J, with 14 bases in between. CDR3 DNA sequence: TGTGCCAGCAGCGTAGGTATTAGGAGTGAAGAGCAGTACTTC. Translating gives CASSVGIRSEEQYF.

The gene calls are TRBV7-9 and TRBJ2-6; 12 nucleotides match TRBD1. Trimming removed 6 bases from V and 4 bases from J; junction bases left unmatched: 7. The CDR3 is made up of 17 amino acids. The germline gives CDR1 SEHNR, CDR2 FQNEAQ (reference sequence). In DNA, the CDR3 is TGTGCCAGCAGGTCGGGACAGGGGGCCAGGGGGGCCAACGTCCTGACTTTC. It is translated as CASRSGQGARGANVLTF. The entire variable domain, with the rest obtained from reference TRBV7-9 and TRBJ2-6, is as follows: DTGVSQNPRHKITKRGQNVTFRCDPISEHNRLYWYRQTLGQGPEFLTYFQNEAQLEKSRLLSDRFSAERPKGSFSTLEIQRTEQGDSAMYLCASRSGQGARGANVLTFGAGSRLTVL.

The genes are TRBV30 and TRBJ2-3, with 10 bases aligning to TRBD1. V was pared by 3 bases and J by 3 bases, with 6 bases of the junction left unmatched. Germline CDR1 reads GTSNPN; CDR2 reads SVGIG (reference sequence). The length of the CDR3 is 15 residues. This CDR3 is CAWRGTGVRTDTQYF. The CDR3 DNA reads as TGTGCCTGGAGGGGGACAGGGGTTCGGACAGATACGCAGTATTTT. Drawing the rest from reference TRBV30 and TRBJ2-3, the complete variable domain is SQTIHQWPATLVQPVGSPLSLECTVEGTSNPNLYWYRQAAGRGLQLLFYSVGIGQISSEVPQNLSASRPQDRQFILSSKKLLLSDSGFYLCAWRGTGVRTDTQYFGPGTRLTVL.

This chain connects TRBV5-8 to TRBJ2-7; 13 nucleotides line up with TRBD2. Germline loops: CDR1 SGHTS, CDR2 YDEGEE. Trimming at V came to 3 bases and at J to 6 bases, leaving 3 bases not matched to a gene. CDR3 length equals 14 residues. CDR3: CASSWTSGSFEQYF. In DNA form, the CDR3 reads TGTGCCAGCAGCTGGACTAGCGGGAGCTTCGAGCAGTACTTC.

The chain has TRBV5-6 and TRBJ2-2, with 7 bases fitting TRBD2. There are 15 residues in the CDR3. Looked up from germline, CDR1 is SGHDT and CDR2 is YYEEEE. The ends lost 1 base at V and 3 bases at J; junction bases unmatched: 3. The CDR3 sequence is CASSLWGGYTGELFF. The CDR3 DNA follows: TGTGCCAGCAGCTTGTGGGGGGGTTACACCGGGGAGCTGTTTTTT. Complete variable domain (other parts from reference TRBV5-6 and TRBJ2-2): DAGVTQSPTHLIKTRGQQVTLRCSPKSGHDTVSWYQQALGQGPQFIFQYYEEEERQRGNFPDRFSGHQFPNYSSELNVNALLLGDSALYLCASSLWGGYTGELFFGEGSRLTVL.